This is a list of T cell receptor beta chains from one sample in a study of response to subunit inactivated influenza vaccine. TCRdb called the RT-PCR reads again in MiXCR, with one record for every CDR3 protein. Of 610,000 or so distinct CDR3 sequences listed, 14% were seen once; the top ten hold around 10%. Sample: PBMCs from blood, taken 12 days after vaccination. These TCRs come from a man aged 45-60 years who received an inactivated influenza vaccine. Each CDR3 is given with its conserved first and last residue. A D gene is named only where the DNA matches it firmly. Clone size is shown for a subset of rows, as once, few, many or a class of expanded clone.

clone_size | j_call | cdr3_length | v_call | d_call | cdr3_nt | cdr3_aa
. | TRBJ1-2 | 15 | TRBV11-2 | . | TGTGCCAGCAGCTTAGAGGCCAGGGCCGACTATGGCTACACCTTC | CASSLEARADYGYTF
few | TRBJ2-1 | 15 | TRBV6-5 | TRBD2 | TGTGCCAGCAGTTACTCTCGTAGGACTAGCAATGAGCAGTTCTTC | CASSYSRRTSNEQFF
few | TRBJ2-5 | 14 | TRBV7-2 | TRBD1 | TGTGCCAGCAGGGACAGGGGTGAAGGAGAGACCCAGTACTTC | CASRDRGEGETQYF
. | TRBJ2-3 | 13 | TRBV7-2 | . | TGTGCCAGCAGCTTAACGGTACAGGATACGCAGTATTTT | CASSLTVQDTQYF
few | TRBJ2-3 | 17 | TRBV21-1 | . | TGTGCCAGCAGCCTCAAGTGGACCCACCGACTCACAGATACGCAGTATTTT | CASSLKWTHRLTDTQYF
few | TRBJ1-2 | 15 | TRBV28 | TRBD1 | TGTGCCAGCAGCCTAGGACAGGCTTCTAACTATGGCTACACCTTC | CASSLGQASNYGYTF
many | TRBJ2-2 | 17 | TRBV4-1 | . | TGCGCCAGCAGCCAACCGGGACTGAGCCGGTGGGCCGGGGAGCTGTTTTTT | CASSQPGLSRWAGELFF
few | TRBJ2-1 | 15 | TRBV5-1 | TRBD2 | TGCGCCAGCAGCCAGACTAGCGTAGTATACAATGAGCAGTTCTTC | CASSQTSVVYNEQFF
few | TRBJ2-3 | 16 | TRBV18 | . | TGTGCCAGCTCACCCCCCCGGAGCGGAAACACAGATACGCAGTATTTT | CASSPPRSGNTDTQYF
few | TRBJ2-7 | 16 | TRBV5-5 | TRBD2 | TGTGCCAGCAGCTCTGGAGGTCTAGCGGCCACCTACGAGCAGTACTTC | CASSSGGLAATYEQYF
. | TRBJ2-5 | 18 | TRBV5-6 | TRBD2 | TGTGCCAGCAGCACTATGGGACTAGCGGGAGGGCCTGGAGAGACCCAGTACTTC | CASSTMGLAGGPGETQYF
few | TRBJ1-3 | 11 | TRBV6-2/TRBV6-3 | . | TGTGCCAGCAGTTACTCCGGGACTGTCCGTTTT | CASSYSGTVRF
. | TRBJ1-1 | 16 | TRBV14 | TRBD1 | TGTGCCAGCAGCCGATGGGACAGGGGTAGGATCACTGAAGCTTTCTTT | CASSRWDRGRITEAFF
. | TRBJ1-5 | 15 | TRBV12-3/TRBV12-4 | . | TGTGCCAGCAGTTTTGCAGGGAAGGGGGATCAGCCCCAGCATTTT | CASSFAGKGDQPQHF
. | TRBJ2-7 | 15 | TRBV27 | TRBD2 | TGTGCCAGCAGCTCCCTAGCGGGAGATCCCTACGAGCAGTACTTC | CASSSLAGDPYEQYF
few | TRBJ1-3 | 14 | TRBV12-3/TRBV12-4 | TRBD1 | TGTGCCAGCAGTGGGACAGGGGCTGGAAACACCATATATTTT | CASSGTGAGNTIYF
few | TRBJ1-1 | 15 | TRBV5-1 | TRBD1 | TGCGCCAGCAGCAGGGGACAGGGGTTGAACACTGAAGCTTTCTTT | CASSRGQGLNTEAFF
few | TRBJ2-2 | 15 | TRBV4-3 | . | TGCGCCAGCAGCCAAGATTGGCGGAACACCGGGGAGCTGTTTTTT | CASSQDWRNTGELFF
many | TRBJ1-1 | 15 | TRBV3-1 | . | TGTGCCAGCAGCCAAGTAAGGGTGATAAGGACTGAAGCTTTCTTT | CASSQVRVIRTEAFF
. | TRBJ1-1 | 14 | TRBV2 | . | TGTGCCAGCAGTGTCCTCGGGGTTGGTACTGAAGCTTTCTTT | CASSVLGVGTEAFF
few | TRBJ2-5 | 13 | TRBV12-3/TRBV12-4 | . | TGTGCCAGCAAGGACAGTTACCAAGAGACCCAGTACTTC | CASKDSYQETQYF